The 2 T cell receptor beta chains given below trace back to one sample, sequenced in a study of glioma-infiltrating T cells after dendritic cell vaccination. Sequencing used immunoSEQ multiplex PCR; TCRdb keeps in-frame clones, though not all of them. This sample has about 50,000 clones, with about 83% found just once. Time point reported: after dendritic cell vaccination, including at tumor progression/relapse. The material sequenced was blood, taken after dendritic cell vaccination. The receptors were gathered from a human donor with glioblastoma.

The chain joins TRBV27 to TRBJ1-2; 8 bases fit TRBD1. The CDR3 consists of 17 residues. CDR1 and CDR2 from the germline V gene are MNHEY and SMNVEV (reference sequence). V was clipped by 7 bases and J by 1 base; unmatched bases: 14. As DNA, the CDR3 is TGTGCCAGCAAGCCAGCTGGGACAGGAAAATTTAACTATGGCTACACCTTC. This encodes CASKPAGTGKFNYGYTF.

The chain is built from TRBV27 and TRBJ1-5; no definite D call. CDR1 is MNHEY, CDR2 SMNVEV, per germline (reference sequence). This CDR3 region has 18 residues. V was clipped by 6 bases and J by 2 bases, with 23 bases between them. Here the CDR3 reads CASSPGEAAGEGNQPQHF. CDR3 in DNA: TGTGCCAGCAGCCCCGGGGAGGCCGCTGGGGAGGGCAATCAGCCCCAGCATTTT.